Listed below are T cell receptor beta chains from one sample, sequenced in a study of CD4+ T cells in melanoma. Here immunoSEQ multiplex PCR was the method, and the copy in TCRdb shows in-frame clones only, minus some. The sample consists of 50,000 to 60,000 clones, nearly 70% of them appearing once. The sequencing input was tumor tissue. All receptors derive from a human donor with melanoma. CDR3s include the opening cysteine and the closing phenylalanine or tryptophan. The order of the fields is J gene, V gene, CDR3 protein.

>TRBJ1-1|TRBV15
CATSRQGNTEAFF
>TRBJ2-5|TRBV7-9
CASSTRGQGLETQYF
>TRBJ2-7|TRBV10-2
CASRPWTETYEQYF
>TRBJ2-5|TRBV5-3
CASNQGLAEETQYF
>TRBJ1-2|TRBV6-5
CASSLTASYGYTF
>TRBJ1-3|TRBV30
CAWKRAGSGNTIYF
>TRBJ2-7|TRBV7-3
CASSSGTGGVSYEQYF
>TRBJ2-7|TRBV28
CASRPLGQASSYEQYF
>TRBJ1-1|TRBV6-5
CASSPGMNTEAFF
>TRBJ1-2|TRBV11-2
CASRPTGTGVYGYTF
>TRBJ1-6|TRBV4-1
CASSPRQGGDNSPLHF
>TRBJ1-2|TRBV15
CATSRSGAGAGYGYTF
>TRBJ2-5|TRBV7-6
CASRPGPSQETQYF
>TRBJ1-2|TRBV6-5
CASLAVGGSHGYTF
>TRBJ1-2|TRBV10-3
CAISEAGDYTF
>TRBJ1-3|TRBV28
CASSSRGGTSGNTIYF
>TRBJ2-3|TRBV30
CAWRLYGRGGTDTQYF
>TRBJ1-4|TRBV5-5
CASSVGQGGEKLFF
>TRBJ1-5|TRBV5-6
CASSPTGVVNQPQHF
>TRBJ2-7|TRBV14
CASSQGQGPYEQYF
>TRBJ2-7|TRBV6-5
CASSYGDRGDHEQYF
>TRBJ2-4|TRBV7-9
CASSPAAGNIQYF
>TRBJ2-3|TRBV29-1
CSVDPGTGGSTDTQYF
>TRBJ1-5|TRBV6-1
CASSDSDRGLWQPQHF
>TRBJ1-5|TRBV5-5
CASSRTGVQPQHF
>TRBJ2-7|TRBV18
CASSLSAGEQYF
>TRBJ1-1|TRBV15
CATSRIRDRDFEAFF
>TRBJ1-6|TRBV2
CASTQGASNSPLHF
>TRBJ2-1|TRBV4-1
CASSQGGATYNEQFF
>TRBJ2-2|TRBV9
CASSGGGGGSNTGELFF
>TRBJ2-7|TRBV7-9
CASSTDSYYEQYF
>TRBJ2-3|TRBV11-2
CASSRQGAGTDTQYF
>TRBJ1-2|TRBV16
CASSQYGSSNYGYTF
>TRBJ2-7|TRBV7-2
CASTAGTGSYEQYF
>TRBJ2-3|TRBV13
CASSARTDETQYF
>TRBJ2-5|TRBV5-4
CASSFKGEETQYF
>TRBJ1-6|TRBV30
CAWSIQDRSPLHF
>TRBJ1-4|TRBV14
CASSSGTRRNEKLFF
>TRBJ1-1|TRBV15
CATSRTGDSEAFF
>TRBJ2-5|TRBV21-1
CASSKPTSGREETQYF
>TRBJ2-7|TRBV7-8
CASSTSGTGAYEQYF
>TRBJ1-6|TRBV27
CASSWGDRGNSPLHF
>TRBJ1-1|TRBV5-5
CASERNTEAFF
>TRBJ2-7|TRBV27
CASSANSGTGGYEQYF
>TRBJ2-7|TRBV7-6
CASSRDRETYEQYF
>TRBJ2-5|TRBV20-1
CSAPLGETQYF
>TRBJ2-3|TRBV7-6
CASSLVSSPPMTDTQYF
>TRBJ1-1|TRBV7-9
CASSLATGGNTEAFF
>TRBJ1-5|TRBV30
CAWSVGDRGRRYQPQHF
>TRBJ2-3|TRBV15
CATSRARGPDTQYF
>TRBJ1-5|TRBV19
CASNRRNNQPQHF
>TRBJ1-5|TRBV15
CATSRPGTGGWQPQHF